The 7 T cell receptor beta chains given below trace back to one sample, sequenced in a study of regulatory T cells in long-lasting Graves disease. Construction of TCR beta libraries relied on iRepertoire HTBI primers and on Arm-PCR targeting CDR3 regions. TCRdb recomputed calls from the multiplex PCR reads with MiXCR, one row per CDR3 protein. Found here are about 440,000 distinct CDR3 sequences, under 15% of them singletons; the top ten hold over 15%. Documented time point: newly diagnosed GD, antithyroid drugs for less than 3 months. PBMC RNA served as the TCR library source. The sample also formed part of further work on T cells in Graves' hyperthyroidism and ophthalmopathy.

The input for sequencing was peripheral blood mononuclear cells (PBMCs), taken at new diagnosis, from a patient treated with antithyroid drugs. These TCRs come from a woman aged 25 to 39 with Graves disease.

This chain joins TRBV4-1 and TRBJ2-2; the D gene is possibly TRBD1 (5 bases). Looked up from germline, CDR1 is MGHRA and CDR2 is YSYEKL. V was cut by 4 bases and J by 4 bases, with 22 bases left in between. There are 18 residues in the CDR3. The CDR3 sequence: CASSRIPLGPQGTGELFF. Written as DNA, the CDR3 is TGCGCCAGCAGCCGAATTCCCCTCGGGCCCCAGGGCACCGGGGAGCTGTTTTTT.

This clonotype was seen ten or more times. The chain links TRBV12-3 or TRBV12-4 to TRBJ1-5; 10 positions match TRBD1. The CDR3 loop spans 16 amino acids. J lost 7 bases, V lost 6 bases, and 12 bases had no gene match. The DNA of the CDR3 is TGTGCCAGCAGCCCAGGACAGGGGGGGACTAGGCAGCCCCAGCATTTT. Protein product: CASSPGQGGTRQPQHF.

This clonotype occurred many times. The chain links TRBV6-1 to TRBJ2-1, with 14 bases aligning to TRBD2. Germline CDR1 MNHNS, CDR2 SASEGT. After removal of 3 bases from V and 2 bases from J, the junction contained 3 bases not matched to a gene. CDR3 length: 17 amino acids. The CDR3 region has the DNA TGTGCCAGCAGTGATGGACTAGCGGGAGGAGCCTACAATGAGCAGTTCTTC. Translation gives CASSDGLAGGAYNEQFF.

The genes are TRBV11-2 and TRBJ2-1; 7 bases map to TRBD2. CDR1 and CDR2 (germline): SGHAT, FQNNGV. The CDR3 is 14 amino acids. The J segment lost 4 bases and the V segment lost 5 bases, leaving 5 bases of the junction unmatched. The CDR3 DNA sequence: TGTGCCAGCAGCCCTTTACTAGCGTACAATGAGCAGTTCTTC. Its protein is CASSPLLAYNEQFF.

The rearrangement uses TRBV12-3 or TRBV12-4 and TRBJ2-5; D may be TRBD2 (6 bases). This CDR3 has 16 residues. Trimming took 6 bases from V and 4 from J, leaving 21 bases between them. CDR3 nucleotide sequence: TGTGCCAGCAGCCTAGAACTAGCCGACATAAGAGAGACCCAGTACTTC. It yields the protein CASSLELADIRETQYF.

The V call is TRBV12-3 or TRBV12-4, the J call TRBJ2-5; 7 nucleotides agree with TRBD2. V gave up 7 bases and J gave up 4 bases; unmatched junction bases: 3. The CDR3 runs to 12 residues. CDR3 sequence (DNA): TGTGCCAGCAATTGGGGGGGAGAGACCCAGTACTTC. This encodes CASNWGGETQYF.

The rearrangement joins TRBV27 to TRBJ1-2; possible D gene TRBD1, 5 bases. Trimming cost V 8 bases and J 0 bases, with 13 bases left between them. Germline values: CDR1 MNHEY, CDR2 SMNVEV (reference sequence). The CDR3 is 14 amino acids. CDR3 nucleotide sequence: TGTGCCAGCTTCCTCTCGGGGGCTAACTATGGCTACACCTTC. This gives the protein CASFLSGANYGYTF.